This T cell receptor (beta chain) was profiled in a study of blood T cell repertoires in COVID-19. Across the whole study: The origin of the acute and convalescent COVID-19 samples was the United States, Italy and Spain. The cDNA or gDNA used as material had been derived from T cells, B-cell-depleted T cells, or PBMCs.

In terms of age and location, participants ranged from roughly 18 to 100 years and lived in about two dozen US areas. Cohorts were determined from participant-reported clinical history. The table came from immunoSEQ multiplex PCR; TCRdb's copy has only in-frame clones and leaves some out. The table has under 200,000 clones, approximately 77% seen once. Trimming pared 1 base from V and 2 bases from J, leaving 16 bases between. The CDR3 runs to 16 residues. Germline CDR1 SGHTS, CDR2 YDEGEE. Sequencing was carried out using PBMCs or T cells enriched from blood (not recorded which). This clonotype was sampled from a man in his sixties who had recovered from COVID-19. The J gene is TRBJ2-7, the V gene TRBV5-8; the D gene is possibly TRBD2 (6 bases). CDR3 region: CASSLRAEGTPYEQYF. The CDR3 DNA is TGTGCCAGCAGCTTGCGGGCGGAGGGGACCCCCTACGAGCAGTACTTC.